This passage covers 22 T cell receptor beta chains from one sample sequenced in a study of Graves' ophthalmopathy and Graves' hyperthyroidism. RNA served as the template for amplifying TCR beta CDR3 regions. Amplification began with first-round RT-PCR using HTBI primers, then second-round multiplex PCR was performed. TCRdb re-called the multiplex PCR reads through MiXCR, storing one row per CDR3 protein. The table lists 40,000 or so distinct CDR3 sequences, about 50% of them singletons. Sequenced sample: peripheral blood. These receptors were obtained from an adult man with Graves' ophthalmopathy.

By sample fraction, this clonotype is medium-sized (0.01 to 0.1%). The chain recombines TRBV7-3 with TRBJ2-1, with D perhaps assigned TRBD1 or TRBD2 (5 bases each). Trimming left V 1 base short and J 8 bases short, with 12 bases between. Per germline, CDR1 SGHTA and CDR2 FQGTGA. CDR3 length: 14 amino acids. CDR3 coding DNA: TGTGCCAGCAGCTTAATGGGACCGCGCGATGAGCAGTTCTTC. Protein: CASSLMGPRDEQFF. The full variable domain, with the rest looked up from reference TRBV7-3 and TRBJ2-1, is GAGVSQTPSNKVTEKGKYVELRCDPISGHTALYWYRQSLGQGPEFLIYFQGTGAADDSGLPNDRFFAVRPEGSVSTLKIQRTERGDSAVYLCASSLMGPRDEQFFGPGTRLTVL.

This clonotype has a count of ten or more. The chain joins TRBV24-1 to TRBJ2-3, with 7 positions matching TRBD1. Germline CDR1 KGHDR, CDR2 SFDVKD. The ends lost 5 bases at V and 1 base at J; junction bases unmatched: 8. There are 16 residues in the CDR3. Written as DNA, the CDR3 is TGTGCCACCAGTGCCCAATTGGGGACAGGCACAGATACGCAGTATTTT. As protein: CATSAQLGTGTDTQYF.

The gene calls are TRBV5-6 and TRBJ1-3; D is uncertain. V lost 5 bases, J lost 4 bases, and 10 bases lay in between. Germline values: CDR1 SGHDT, CDR2 YYEEEE. The CDR3 is 13 amino acids. This CDR3 is CASRTTEGNTIYF. The CDR3, as DNA: TGTGCCAGCAGGACCACGGAAGGAAACACCATATATTTT.

As for this clonotype: In this CDR3 the conserved last residue, phenylalanine or tryptophan, is missing, so a read error is likely. The chain combines TRBV19 with TRBJ1-1; D is perhaps TRBD1 (5 bases). CDR1 and CDR2 from the germline V gene are LNHDA and SQIVND (reference sequence). The length of the CDR3 is 14 residues. Trimming shortened V by 11 bases and J by 4 bases, and 20 bases separated the two germline ends. The CDR3 protein is CAWREGPGATEAFL. CDR3 DNA sequence: TGTGCCTGGAGAGAGGGGCCTGGTGCCACTGAAGCTTTCCTT.

This clonotype was recorded at least ten times. The rearrangement uses TRBV11-2 and TRBJ2-2; no clear D gene. This CDR3 has 17 residues. The V gene's germline CDR1 is SGHAT and CDR2 FQNNGV. V was shortened by 0 bases and J by 0 bases, with 11 bases between the two germline ends. CDR3 amino acids: CASSLELSTTNTGELFF. Here the CDR3 DNA reads TGTGCCAGCAGCTTAGAATTGTCCACCACGAACACCGGGGAGCTGTTTTTT.

There are many counts of this clonotype. The chain combines TRBV28 with TRBJ2-7; D is uncertain. Trimming pared 2 bases from V and 2 bases from J, leaving 7 bases between. The V gene's germline CDR1 is MDHEN and CDR2 SYDVKM. The CDR3 totals 13 residues. CDR3 DNA: TGTGCCAGCAGTTTACACAGAGCCTACGAGCAGTACTTC. It yields the protein CASSLHRAYEQYF.

CDR3 sequence reads: CASSSGQGAGELFF. In nucleotides, the CDR3 is TGTGCCAGCAGCTCGGGGCAGGGGGCCGGGGAGCTGTTTTTT. The chain combines TRBV11-2 with TRBJ2-2, with 7 bases aligning to TRBD1. The germline V gene encodes CDR1 SGHAT and CDR2 FQNNGV. V shed 4 bases and J 6 bases; nucleotides not matched to a gene: 5. CDR3 length: 14 residues.

Many counts were recorded for this clonotype. The chain joins TRBV11-3 to TRBJ2-1, with D unclear. Between the trimmed V and J ends, which lost 0 bases and 6 bases, there was a span of 3 bases. The CDR3 sequence is 12 residues long. The V gene's germline CDR1 is SGHNT and CDR2 YENEEA. This CDR3 reads CASSLDSNEQFF. The DNA for the CDR3 is TGTGCCAGCAGCTTAGACAGCAATGAGCAGTTCTTC.

This chain uses TRBV6-4 with TRBJ1-1; D is ambiguous. Trimming took off 0 bases at V and 1 base at J, with 0 bases between the two ends. In germline, CDR1 is MRHNA, CDR2 SNTAGT. The length of the CDR3 is 12 residues. The CDR3 loop reads CASSDSNTEAFF. Written as DNA, the CDR3 is TGTGCCAGCAGTGACTCGAACACTGAAGCTTTCTTT.

V and J are TRBV7-2 and TRBJ2-7; 7 bases align to TRBD2. The germline V gene has CDR1 SGHTA and CDR2 FQGNSA. The CDR3 has 14 amino acids. The V segment lost 5 bases and the J segment 2 bases; nucleotides outside the gene matches: 6. Written as DNA, the CDR3 is TGTGCCAGCAGCGCGTTGACTAGCACCTACGAGCAGTACTTC. Its translation: CASSALTSTYEQYF.

The table lists this clonotype with many counts. For the CDR3, the DNA is TGTGCCAGCAGCCGGAGATGGGGGGAGACCCAGTACTTC. As protein: CASSRRWGETQYF. V is TRBV5-5 and J is TRBJ2-5; either TRBD1 or TRBD2 may supply D (5 bases each). In germline, CDR1 is SGHKS, CDR2 YYEKEE (reference sequence). The length of the CDR3 is 13 residues. The V gene lost 4 bases and the J gene lost 5 bases, with 12 bases spanning the gap.

Note on this clonotype: One junction end does not reproduce the germline sequence, and a read error may be involved. The V gene is TRBV20-1, the J gene TRBJ2-6; 7 positions agree with TRBD1. This CDR3 comprises 11 residues. The germline gives CDR1 DFQATT, CDR2 SNEGSKA (reference sequence). Here the CDR3 DNA reads TGCAGTGCTAGCCAGGGGGACACTGAAGCTTTC. This codes for CSASQGDTEAF.

The chain employs TRBV12-3 or TRBV12-4 and TRBJ1-5; the D is unclear. Trimming took off 5 bases at V and 10 bases at J, with 15 bases between the two ends. The CDR3 contains 13 residues. CDR3 residues: CASSRDPAPPQHF. CDR3 bases: TGTGCCAGCAGTCGAGACCCCGCTCCACCCCAGCATTTT.

This clonotype appeared a few times. The V call is TRBV7-3, the J call TRBJ2-5; 10 bases are shared with TRBD1. V trimming: 1 base; J trimming: 5 bases; junction bases outside the gene matches: 4. Germline CDR1 is SGHTA and CDR2 is FQGTGA. The CDR3 totals 15 residues. CDR3: CASSLMTGGGETQYF. In DNA, the CDR3 is TGTGCCAGCAGCTTAATGACAGGGGGCGGGGAGACCCAGTACTTC.

J is TRBJ2-1 and V is TRBV6-5; no reliable D call. Germline loops: CDR1 MNHEY, CDR2 SVGAGI. CDR3 length: 13 residues. V gave up 5 bases and J gave up 6 bases, with 11 bases separating them. The CDR3 bases are TGTGCCAGCAGTGCTGAGCCGGTCAATGAGCAGTTCTTC. Its protein is CASSAEPVNEQFF.

Comments on this clonotype: As the CDR3 is not closed by the conserved phenylalanine or tryptophan, this likely results from a read error. The chain combines TRBV19 with TRBJ1-1, with D possibly being TRBD1 (5 bases). The CDR3 spans 15 residues. The germline gives CDR1 LNHDA, CDR2 SQIVND (reference sequence). Trimming removed 4 bases at V and 1 base at J, with 13 bases between. CDR3 in amino acids: CASSTGRHSNTEAFL. The CDR3 DNA reads TGTGCCAGTAGTACGGGACGGCACTCGAACACTGAAGCTTTCCTT.

In this sample, this clonotype turned up once. The missing conserved phenylalanine or tryptophan at the end of this CDR3 makes a read error likely. V gene TRBV11-3 combines with J gene TRBJ2-3; TRBD2 matches 8 bases. CDR3 length equals 15 residues. J gave up 2 bases and V 5 bases, and 6 bases lay outside the gene matches. Germline V gene lookup returns CDR1 SGHNT and CDR2 YENEEA. CDR3 nucleotides: TGTGCCAGCAGCCCGGCGGGGGGAGACACAGATACGCAGTATTAT. Protein product: CASSPAGGDTDTQYY.

The chain employs TRBV12-2 and TRBJ1-2; the table's TRBD1 call for D was not verified on the DNA. TRBV12-2 represents a pseudogene. CDR3 size: 19 residues. The CDR3 here is CASRLAFRDRPVTNYGYTF. CDR3 DNA: TGTGCAAGTCGCTTAGCTTTCCGGGACAGGCCCGTTACTAACTATGGCTACACCTTC.

This clonotype was detected only a few times. The rearrangement uses TRBV10-3 and TRBJ2-7; 14 positions match TRBD2. The CDR3 sequence is 15 residues long. CDR1 and CDR2 (germline): ENHRY, SYGVKD. The junction had 6 bases not matched to a gene; V was cut back by 8 bases and J by 3 bases. CDR3 amino acids: CAIASGLAGDYEQYF. The CDR3 DNA is TGTGCCATCGCCTCGGGACTAGCGGGGGACTACGAGCAGTACTTC.

In its sample, this clonotype was seen many times. The CDR3 sequence is CASSSFRTEAFF. CDR3 coding DNA: TGTGCCAGCAGTTCCTTCCGGACTGAAGCTTTCTTT. The chain carries TRBV27 and TRBJ1-1; no clear D gene. Trimming removed 4 bases at V and 5 bases at J, with 8 bases between. CDR3 size: 12 residues. Germline V lookup: CDR1 MNHEY, CDR2 SMNVEV (reference sequence).

This clonotype rates as medium-sized. This chain joins TRBV7-2 and TRBJ1-6; 8 nucleotides agree with TRBD1. There are 16 residues in the CDR3. The V segment lost 2 bases and the J segment 5 bases; nucleotides outside the gene matches: 5. Looked up from germline, CDR1 is SGHTA and CDR2 is FQGNSA. The CDR3 sequence is CASSLNDRGHNSPLHF. The CDR3 DNA sequence: TGTGCCAGCAGCTTAAACGACAGGGGACATAATTCACCCCTCCACTTT.

In its sample, this clonotype is medium-sized. This chain links TRBV10-2 with TRBJ2-7; the match to TRBD2 covers 14 bases. The V gene's germline CDR1 is WSHSY and CDR2 SAAADI. This CDR3 is built from 16 residues. V shed 3 bases, J shed 7 bases, and the junction held 8 bases outside the gene matches. The CDR3, as DNA: TGCGCCAGCAGTGATTATGGGACTAGCGGGAGAAAGGAGCAGTACTTC. This translates into CASSDYGTSGRKEQYF.